The 32 T cell receptor beta chains listed next were all sequenced from one sample in a study of T cells in Graves' hyperthyroidism and ophthalmopathy. Regions amplified from RNA transcripts were the TCR beta CDR3 regions. Primed by the HTBI set, a first-round RT-PCR was run on the TCR CDR3. Each CDR3 protein is one row after TCRdb ran MiXCR on the multiplex PCR reads. In the table there are about 700,000 distinct CDR3 sequences, around 13% of which are singletons. Input material: blood. The origin of the receptors is a woman aged 18 to 35 with Graves' hyperthyroidism.

This clonotype was picked up many times. The rearrangement uses TRBV6-1 and TRBJ2-7; weak D call: TRBD2 (6 bases). Germline V gene sequence: CDR1 MNHNS, CDR2 SASEGT. The CDR3 is 16 amino acids. Trimming removed 7 bases at V and 3 bases at J, with 22 bases between. The CDR3 loop is CASIGSGTPPLYEQYF. The CDR3 coding sequence is TGTGCCAGCATCGGCAGTGGGACTCCGCCTCTCTACGAGCAGTACTTC.

This clonotype was seen at least ten times. V is TRBV7-2 and J is TRBJ2-3; the match to TRBD2 covers 7 bases. The CDR3 totals 14 residues. CDR1 SGHTA and CDR2 FQGNSA come from the germline V gene. V gave up 4 bases and J gave up 5 bases; unmatched junction bases: 6. CDR3 nucleotide sequence: TGTGCCAGCAGCTCCGTCCCTAGCGGAGATACGCAGTATTTT. Its translation is CASSSVPSGDTQYF.

This clonotype appeared many times. V usage is TRBV6-1 and J usage is TRBJ1-1; 9 bases align to TRBD1. CDR3 length: 14 amino acids. Germline-derived CDR1 and CDR2 are MNHNS and SASEGT. V shed 6 bases, J shed 0 bases, and the junction held 2 bases outside the gene matches. DNA for the CDR3: TGTGCCAGCAGCGGACAGGGGATGAACACTGAAGCTTTCTTT. It yields the protein CASSGQGMNTEAFF.

The chain has TRBV7-8 and TRBJ2-1; 7 nucleotides line up with TRBD1. This CDR3 region has 14 residues. Germline-derived CDR1 and CDR2 are SGHVS and FQNEAQ. With V trimmed by 5 bases and J by 7 bases, 8 bases remained unmatched. CDR3 loop: CASSPQTGLNEQFF. In nucleotides, the CDR3 is TGTGCCAGCAGCCCTCAGACAGGGTTAAATGAGCAGTTCTTC.

This clonotype was counted ten times or more. This chain links TRBV20-1 with TRBJ1-1; D not certain. Germline CDR1 and CDR2: DFQATT and SNEGSKA (reference sequence). The CDR3 sequence is 14 residues long. The V end lost 3 bases, the J end lost 3 bases, and 14 bases lay between the germline ends. In DNA, the CDR3 is TGCAGTGCTAGCTCCAACCTGGGAGACACTGAAGCTTTCTTT. Translated: CSASSNLGDTEAFF.

This clonotype was counted between two and nine times. CDR3 loop: CASMLRLYNQPQHF. The CDR3 nucleotides are TGTGCCAGCATGCTCAGGCTCTACAATCAGCCCCAGCATTTT. The V gene is TRBV28, the J gene TRBJ1-5; D is unresolved. The V end was cut by 7 bases, the J end by 3 bases, with 13 bases between. The CDR3 contains 14 residues. The germline gives CDR1 MDHEN, CDR2 SYDVKM.

This clonotype was recorded at least ten times. The chain uses TRBV20-1 and TRBJ2-3; 7 bases fit TRBD2. Germline V CDR1 and CDR2: DFQATT, SNEGSKA (reference sequence). V was clipped by 6 bases and J by 0 bases; unmatched bases: 12. This CDR3 region has 16 residues. The CDR3 region is CSASIGGGSSTDTQYF. CDR3 sequence (DNA): TGCAGTGCCTCCATTGGGGGGGGGTCGAGCACAGATACGCAGTATTTT.

This chain links TRBV4-3 with TRBJ2-1; D is undetermined. V was pared by 4 bases and J by 10 bases, with 20 bases between. The CDR3 is 15 residues long. Germline V gene data show CDR1 as LGHNA and CDR2 as YSLEER. CDR3 coding DNA: TGCGCCAGCAGCCCCATCTGGACGGCTTCTTTAGAGCAGTTCTTC. It translates to CASSPIWTASLEQFF.

The gene calls are TRBV29-1 and TRBJ2-2; 7 bases fit TRBD1. The CDR3 is 15 amino acids. CDR1 and CDR2 (germline): SQVTM, ANQGSEA. Losses at the gene ends were 1 base for V and 3 bases for J; bases not matched to a gene: 5. The CDR3: CSVEGTGGDTGELFF. The DNA of the CDR3 is TGCAGCGTTGAAGGGACAGGAGGTGACACCGGGGAGCTGTTTTTT.

The gene calls are TRBV28 and TRBJ2-3; D ambiguous. V shed 5 bases and J shed 6 bases, with 12 bases lying between them. This CDR3 is built from 13 residues. Germline V gives CDR1 MDHEN, CDR2 SYDVKM. The CDR3 DNA sequence: TGTGCCAGCAGTCCATTCCTTCCCGATACGCAGTATTTT. It specifies CASSPFLPDTQYF.

This clonotype was observed many times. The chain is built from TRBV11-3 and TRBJ2-1; the D gene is possibly TRBD1 (7 bases). The CDR3 has 15 amino acids. From germline, CDR1 is SGHNT and CDR2 YENEEA. V lost 4 bases and J lost 10, with 20 bases in between. CDR3 sequence reads: CASSSSRGRIQEQFF. The CDR3 DNA reads TGTGCCAGCAGCTCGAGCAGGGGGAGGATTCAAGAGCAGTTCTTC.

This clonotype has a single count. J is TRBJ2-5 and V is TRBV7-9; D is unresolved. The CDR3 contains 13 residues. Germline V gives CDR1 SEHNR, CDR2 FQNEAQ (reference sequence). Trimming shortened V by 8 bases and J by 4 bases, and 14 bases separated the two germline ends. CDR3 DNA sequence: TGTGCCAGCGGACCCGACCCCACAGAGACCCAGTACTTC. The encoded protein is CASGPDPTETQYF. The full variable domain, with the rest looked up from reference TRBV7-9 and TRBJ2-5, is DTGVSQNPRHKITKRGQNVTFRCDPISEHNRLYWYRQTLGQGPEFLTYFQNEAQLEKSRLLSDRFSAERPKGSFSTLEIQRTEQGDSAMYLCASGPDPTETQYFGPGTRLLVL.

This chain uses TRBV4-2 with TRBJ1-2; D remains unclear. Germline V gene lookup returns CDR1 LGHNA and CDR2 YNFKEQ. V shed 0 bases and J shed 0 bases, with 14 bases lying between them. The CDR3 runs 17 residues. The CDR3 loop reads CASSQEGLAGTNYGYTF. CDR3 DNA sequence: TGTGCCAGCAGCCAAGAAGGGCTAGCCGGGACTAACTATGGCTACACCTTC.

In this sample, this clonotype turned up many times. V gene TRBV13 combines with J gene TRBJ2-1; D unclear. V was trimmed by 3 bases and J by 7 bases, leaving 7 bases between them. Germline values: CDR1 PRHDT, CDR2 FYEKMQ (reference sequence). This CDR3 has 12 amino acids. This CDR3 is CASSFDVNEQFF. In nucleotides, the CDR3 is TGTGCCAGCAGCTTTGATGTGAATGAGCAGTTCTTC.

A few counts support this clonotype. This chain joins TRBV7-9 and TRBJ2-1, with 9 bases matching TRBD1. The germline CDR1 and CDR2 sequences are SEHNR and FQNEAQ (reference sequence). The ends lost 2 bases at V and 7 bases at J; junction bases unmatched: 9. The length of the CDR3 is 16 residues. Here the CDR3 DNA reads TGTGCCAGCAGCTTAAGGAGAGGGACAGGGAGGAATGAGCAGTTCTTC. Translation: CASSLRRGTGRNEQFF.

This clonotype appeared many times. The chain joins TRBV5-5 to TRBJ1-4; a weak D match, TRBD1 (5 bases). The germline V gene has CDR1 SGHKS and CDR2 YYEKEE (reference sequence). Trimming removed 3 bases at V and 7 bases at J, with 13 bases between. This CDR3 comprises 14 residues. The CDR3 protein is CASSWGRFGEKLFF. The CDR3 bases are TGTGCCAGCAGCTGGGGACGGTTTGGTGAAAAACTGTTTTTT.

Many counts were recorded for this clonotype. The DNA for the CDR3 is TGCAGTGCTAGAGATACGGTGAGGGGACCCTACAATGAGCAGTTCTTC. Translation: CSARDTVRGPYNEQFF. The V call is TRBV20-1, the J call TRBJ2-1, with D perhaps matching TRBD1 or TRBD2 (5 bases each). Germline assignment: CDR1 DFQATT and CDR2 SNEGSKA (reference sequence). The CDR3 is 16 amino acids. V was clipped by 0 bases and J by 2 bases, with 14 bases between them.

In its sample, this clonotype was seen many times. The chain recombines TRBV30 with TRBJ1-5; possibly TRBD1 for D (5 bases). V lost 0 bases, J lost 7 bases, and 10 bases lay in between. CDR1 and CDR2 (germline): GTSNPN, SVGIG (reference sequence). There are 13 residues in the CDR3. Written as DNA, the CDR3 is TGTGCCTGGAGTGTTTCCCGGGACCAGCCCCAGCATTTT. It specifies CAWSVSRDQPQHF.

This clonotype was seen only once. The J gene is TRBJ2-3, the V gene TRBV6-4, with 8 bases lining up with TRBD2. V lost 0 bases to trimming and J lost 4 bases; unmatched junction nucleotides: 3. The CDR3 consists of 15 residues. In germline, CDR1 is MRHNA, CDR2 SNTAGT. The CDR3 spells CASSDSPGGADTQYF. As DNA, the CDR3 is TGTGCCAGCAGTGACTCCCCCGGGGGGGCAGATACGCAGTATTTT.

The chain has TRBV5-6 and TRBJ2-2; the D is unclear. CDR3 length: 13 residues. With 0 bases removed from V and 11 bases from J, the gap between germline ends came to 11 bases. Per the germline V gene, CDR1 is SGHDT and CDR2 is YYEEEE. The CDR3 DNA is TGTGCCAGCAGCTTGGGCCCGTCCAGAGAGCTGTTTTTT. Residues: CASSLGPSRELFF. Filled out from reference TRBV5-6 and TRBJ2-2, the complete variable domain reads DAGVTQSPTHLIKTRGQQVTLRCSPKSGHDTVSWYQQALGQGPQFIFQYYEEEERQRGNFPDRFSGHQFPNYSSELNVNALLLGDSALYLCASSLGPSRELFFGEGSRLTVL.

This clonotype was recorded many times. The chain employs TRBV30 and TRBJ1-2; no clear D. The CDR3 length is 13 residues. CDR1 and CDR2 from the germline V gene are GTSNPN and SVGIG (reference sequence). V was clipped by 2 bases and J by 0 bases, with 7 bases between them. The CDR3 DNA reads as TGTGCCTGGAGTATCCGGACTAACTATGGCTACACCTTC. This gives the protein CAWSIRTNYGYTF.

This clonotype has a handful of counts. This chain uses TRBV6-5 with TRBJ2-7; possibly TRBD2 for D (5 bases). The germline V gene encodes CDR1 MNHEY and CDR2 SVGAGI. The CDR3 is 15 amino acids. V dropped 0 bases and J dropped 4 bases, with 13 bases sitting between them. CDR3 sequence reads: CASSYSGGPKYEQYF. CDR3 nucleotides: TGTGCCAGCAGTTACTCGGGCGGGCCGAAGTACGAGCAGTACTTC.

This clonotype was detected ten times or more. V is TRBV3-1 and J is TRBJ1-4; unclear D gene. This CDR3 is 15 amino acids long. Per the germline V gene, CDR1 is LGHDT and CDR2 is YNNKEL (reference sequence). Trimming shortened V by 0 bases and J by 1 base, and 6 bases separated the two germline ends. For the CDR3, the DNA is TGTGCCAGCAGCCAAGAGGGCAGAACTAATGAAAAACTGTTTTTT. Translated: CASSQEGRTNEKLFF.

This clonotype was recorded many times. This rearrangement joins TRBV20-1 to TRBJ1-6; TRBD1 is a possible D gene (6 bases). V shed 5 bases and J shed 8 bases, with 16 bases lying between them. Germline CDR1 and CDR2: DFQATT and SNEGSKA (reference sequence). There are 14 residues in the CDR3. CDR3 in DNA: TGCAGTGCTGGGACCCTAAGGGGGGATTCACCCCTCCACTTT. This translates into CSAGTLRGDSPLHF.

This clonotype was picked up a small number of times. J is TRBJ1-2 and V is TRBV14; D not certain. V was pared by 2 bases and J by 8 bases, with 9 bases between. Germline lookup yields CDR1 SGHDN and CDR2 FVKESK. This CDR3 spans 12 amino acids. The CDR3 coding sequence is TGTGCCAGCAGCCAAAACGGACTCGGCTACACCTTC. Protein product: CASSQNGLGYTF. The full variable domain, completed using reference TRBV14 and TRBJ1-2, is EAGVTQFPSHSVIEKGQTVTLRCDPISGHDNLYWYRRVMGKEIKFLLHFVKESKQDESGMPNNRFLAERTGGTYSTLKVQPAELEDSGVYFCASSQNGLGYTFGSGTRLTVV.

This clonotype was counted ten times or more. The chain couples TRBV3-1 to TRBJ1-3; TRBD1 might be the D (6 bases). CDR1 is LGHDT and CDR2 is YNNKEL in the germline V gene (reference sequence). The CDR3 runs 15 residues. Trimming removed 4 bases from V and 10 bases from J, with 20 bases in between. CDR3 DNA: TGTGCCAGCAGCCGCCGCCCGACAGGACTCGGGACCATATATTTT. It translates to CASSRRPTGLGTIYF.

This clonotype was counted many times. This rearrangement joins TRBV28 to TRBJ1-2, with a possible D match to TRBD1 (5 bases). The CDR3 is made up of 15 amino acids. The V gene lost 4 bases and the J gene lost 4 bases, with 16 bases spanning the gap. Germline V lookup: CDR1 MDHEN, CDR2 SYDVKM. In DNA, the CDR3 is TGTGCCAGCAGTTACCCCAATCCGGGACTCTATGGCTACACCTTC. Translated: CASSYPNPGLYGYTF.

This clonotype was found many times. The gene calls are TRBV12-3 or TRBV12-4 and TRBJ1-2; 8 nucleotides align to TRBD1. V lost 5 bases and J lost 2; bases outside the gene matches: 4. The CDR3 contains 14 residues. CDR3 sequence: CASSLRTGNYGYTF. CDR3 DNA sequence: TGTGCCAGCAGTCTGAGGACAGGGAACTATGGCTACACCTTC.

The table lists this clonotype with many counts. This rearrangement joins TRBV10-3 to TRBJ1-2; 9 bases map to TRBD1. This CDR3 has 12 residues. The germline gives CDR1 ENHRY, CDR2 SYGVKD. V trimming: 10 bases; J trimming: 8 bases; junction bases outside the gene matches: 8. The CDR3 DNA sequence: TGTGCCACCTCTTGGACAGGGGACGGCTACACCTTC. It is translated as CATSWTGDGYTF.

A note on this clonotype: Germline and junction disagree at one end, which may indicate a read error. The chain couples TRBV24-1 to TRBJ1-5; D call uncertain. CDR1 is KGHDR, CDR2 SFDVKD, per germline. The CDR3 length is 14 residues. CDR3 protein: CATSDMYSDQPQHF. The CDR3 coding sequence is TGTGCCACCAGTGATATGTATAGCGATCAGCCCCAGCATTTT.

This clonotype was picked up many times. The V call is TRBV7-2, the J call TRBJ1-1, with 7 bases aligning to TRBD1. Germline V gene sequence: CDR1 SGHTA, CDR2 FQGNSA. CDR3 size: 15 residues. With V trimmed by 5 bases and J by 1 base, 7 bases remained unmatched. The CDR3 coding sequence is TGTGCCAGCAGCGTCAGACAGGGCTGGAACACTGAAGCTTTCTTT. Translating gives CASSVRQGWNTEAFF.

This clonotype was detected a few times. The rearrangement links TRBV7-3 to TRBJ2-4, with D possibly matching TRBD2 (6 bases). The V end was cut by 7 bases, the J end by 1 base, with 17 bases between. The germline V gene has CDR1 SGHTA and CDR2 FQGTGA. The CDR3 covers 16 residues. CDR3 loop: CASNPLGGKAKNIQYF. For the CDR3, the DNA is TGTGCCAGCAACCCTTTGGGGGGAAAGGCCAAAAACATTCAGTACTTC.